This T cell receptor (beta chain) was sequenced for a study of blood T cell repertoires in COVID-19 (dated by TCRdb to the early 2020s). Regarding the research as a whole: Samples from collaborators originated in the United States, Italy and Spain and spanned both the acute and convalescent phases of COVID-19. Nearly every sample came with metadata listing a de-identified subject ID, COVID-19 status, age in years and sex. Deeply sampled blood TCRbeta repertoires from subjects exposed to, actively infected with, or recovered from COVID-19 were included in the dataset. Samples came from the ongoing ImmuneRACE study (first 160 participants) plus 1,254 subjects from 6 global collaborators. The repertoires were made available in a free public database intended to serve as a resource for research on the immune response to SARS-CoV-2. The prospective study material was composed of cDNA or gDNA derived from T cells, B-cell-depleted T cells, or PBMCs. Where available, HLA class I and class II types were taken from metadata supplied by the sample provider and were not determined by assay-based typing.

The germline V gene encodes CDR1 MNHEY and CDR2 SVGAGI. The cysteine opens and the phenylalanine closes a CDR3 of 15 amino acids. Only CDR3 DNA remains: 45 bases, in frame from the first base. Germline trimming: 6 bases from V, 2 bases from J; junction bases outside gene matches: 6. This clone was recorded once. Its antigen target is currently unknown. Base qualities are not provided; no much larger clone lies one nucleotide away. Overall results and qualifications from the work: The amount of clinical and demographic metadata varied by source and participant and was provided uncurated.

In the prospective study, participants were roughly 18 to 100 years old, resided in about two dozen geographic areas of the United States, and were enrolled through a virtual design. In the prospective study, participants were assigned to cohorts based on the clinical history participants reported in a screening survey and a study questionnaire. For ImmuneRACE Cohort 3, a participant was defined as recovered based on two consecutive negative NP/OP PCR tests, clearance by a healthcare professional, or resolution of symptoms. In the prospective study, mobile phlebotomists collected whole blood, serum and a nasopharyngeal or oropharyngeal swab from each participant. Additional blood draws and questionnaires over a 2-month period could optionally be provided by prospective study participants. Blood samples from the prospective study were shipped frozen or at room temperature prior to DNA extraction.

TCRbeta CDR3 regions were amplified from genomic DNA using the immunoSEQ Assay, a bias-controlled multiplex PCR. The original pipeline was this. The number of nucleated cells in each sample was estimated by amplification of reference gene primers within the assay. To quantify the absolute abundance of each unique TCRbeta CDR3 rearrangement, sequence reads were collapsed and filtered. Productive Simpson clonality was computed per sample as the square root of Simpson's diversity index over productive rearrangements. TCRdb took this table from immuneACCESS and kept in-frame rearrangements with V and J called. Such tables lack part of the clones; where checked against another copy, unresolved V genes explain under half of the gap, and the rest is unexplained. That table furnishes V, J and clone size, whereas the DNA furnished D and trimming. This sample gives about 480,000 clones in total; roughly 90% of them show up just once. Over 1.5% of the sample belongs to the ten largest clones.

Sequencing used PBMCs or T cells enriched from blood (not recorded which). The receptor chain draws on TRBV6-5 and TRBJ2-1, with 8 bases matching TRBD2. This clonotype was sampled from a woman between 40 and 55 years old who had recovered from COVID-19. The sequenced DNA: TGTGCCAGCAGCCCGCTAGCGGGTCCCTACAATGAGCAGTTCTTC. It encodes CASSPLAGPYNEQFF.